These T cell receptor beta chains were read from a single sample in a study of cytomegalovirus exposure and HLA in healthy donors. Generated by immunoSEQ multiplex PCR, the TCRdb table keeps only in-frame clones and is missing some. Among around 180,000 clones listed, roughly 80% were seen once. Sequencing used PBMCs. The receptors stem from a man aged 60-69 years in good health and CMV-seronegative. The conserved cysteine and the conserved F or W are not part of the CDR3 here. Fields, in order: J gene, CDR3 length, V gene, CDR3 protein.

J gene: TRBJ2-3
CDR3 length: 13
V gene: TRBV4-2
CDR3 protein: ASSQERGRTDTQY

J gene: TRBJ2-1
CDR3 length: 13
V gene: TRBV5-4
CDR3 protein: ASSTRTGGVNEQF

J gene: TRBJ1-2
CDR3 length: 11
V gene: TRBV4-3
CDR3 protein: ASSQDVRTGYT

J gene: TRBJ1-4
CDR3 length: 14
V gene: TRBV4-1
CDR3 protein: ASSPSSGVFIGKLF

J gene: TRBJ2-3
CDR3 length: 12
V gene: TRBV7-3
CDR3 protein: ASSPLGSADTQY

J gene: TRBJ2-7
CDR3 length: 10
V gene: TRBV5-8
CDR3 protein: ASSIRTAEQY

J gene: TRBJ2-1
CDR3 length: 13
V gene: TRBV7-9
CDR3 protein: SSSSDTSSYNEQF

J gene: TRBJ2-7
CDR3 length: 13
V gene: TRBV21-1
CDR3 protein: ASSVEAGEYDEQY

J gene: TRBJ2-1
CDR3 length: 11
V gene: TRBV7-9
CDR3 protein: ASSWGTYNEQF

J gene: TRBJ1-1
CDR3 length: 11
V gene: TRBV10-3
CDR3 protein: AISGGVATEAF

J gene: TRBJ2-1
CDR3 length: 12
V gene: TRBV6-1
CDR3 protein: ASSEEDSYNEQF

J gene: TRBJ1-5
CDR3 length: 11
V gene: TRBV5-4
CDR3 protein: ASSLAGNQPQH

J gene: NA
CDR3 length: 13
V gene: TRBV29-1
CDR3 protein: SVHPGTGGSYEQY

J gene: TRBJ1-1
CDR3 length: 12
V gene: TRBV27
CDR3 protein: ASSSRGSVTEAF

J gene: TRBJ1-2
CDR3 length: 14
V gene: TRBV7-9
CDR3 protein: ASSLVDRLWDYGYT

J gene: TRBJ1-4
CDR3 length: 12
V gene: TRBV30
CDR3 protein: AWSGTGNNEKLF

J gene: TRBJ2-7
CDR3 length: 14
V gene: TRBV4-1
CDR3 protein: ASSQDPGGRPYEQY

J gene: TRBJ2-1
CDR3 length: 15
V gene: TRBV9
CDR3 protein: ASSLGTSGGYYNEQF

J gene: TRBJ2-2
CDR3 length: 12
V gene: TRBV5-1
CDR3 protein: ASSGGLDTGELF

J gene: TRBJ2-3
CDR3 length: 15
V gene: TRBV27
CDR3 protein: ASSFGPSGSSTDTQY

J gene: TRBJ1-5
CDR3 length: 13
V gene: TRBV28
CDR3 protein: ASTRRQGVHQPQH

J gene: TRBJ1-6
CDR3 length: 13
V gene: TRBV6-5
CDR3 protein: ASSYGSGGDSPLH

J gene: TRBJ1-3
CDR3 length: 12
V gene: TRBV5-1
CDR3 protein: ASSWADNGNTIY

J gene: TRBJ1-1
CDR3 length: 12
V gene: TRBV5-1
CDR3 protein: ASSLDRLNTEAF

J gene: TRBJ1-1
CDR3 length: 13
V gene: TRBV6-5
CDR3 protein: ASSYSIRVGTEAF

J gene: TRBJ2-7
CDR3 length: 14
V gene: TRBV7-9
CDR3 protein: ASSSGTSGSLYEQY

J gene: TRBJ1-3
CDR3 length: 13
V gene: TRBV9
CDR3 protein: ASSVGPLPGNTIY

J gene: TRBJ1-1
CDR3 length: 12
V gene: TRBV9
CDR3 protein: ASSVDRGGTEAF

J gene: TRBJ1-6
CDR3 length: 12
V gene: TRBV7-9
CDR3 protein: ASSGGAGNSPLH

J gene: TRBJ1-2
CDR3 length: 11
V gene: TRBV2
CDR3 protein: ASCERRFYGYT

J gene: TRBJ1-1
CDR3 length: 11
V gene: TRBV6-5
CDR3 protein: ASADRGDTEAF

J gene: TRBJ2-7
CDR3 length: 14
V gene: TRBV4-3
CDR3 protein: ASSQEGTSGSYEQY

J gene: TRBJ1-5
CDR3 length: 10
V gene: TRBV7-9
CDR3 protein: SSSVNYQPQH

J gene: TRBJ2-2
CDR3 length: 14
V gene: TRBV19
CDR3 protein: ASSILGTADTGELF

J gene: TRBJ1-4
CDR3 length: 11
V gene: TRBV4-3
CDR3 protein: ASSQDRDEKLF

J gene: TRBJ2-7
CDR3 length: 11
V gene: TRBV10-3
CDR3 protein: AIRWDSSYEQY

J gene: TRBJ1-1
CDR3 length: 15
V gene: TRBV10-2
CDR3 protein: ASSDPPVRGANTEAF

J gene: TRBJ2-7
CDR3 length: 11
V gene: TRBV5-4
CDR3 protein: ASSLGQLYEQY

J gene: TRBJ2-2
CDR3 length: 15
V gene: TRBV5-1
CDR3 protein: ASSPESVQRGTGELF

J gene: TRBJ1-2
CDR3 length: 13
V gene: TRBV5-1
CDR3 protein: ASSDSPPGGYGYT

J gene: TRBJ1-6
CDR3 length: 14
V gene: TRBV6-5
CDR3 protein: ASSYSAGSYNSPLH